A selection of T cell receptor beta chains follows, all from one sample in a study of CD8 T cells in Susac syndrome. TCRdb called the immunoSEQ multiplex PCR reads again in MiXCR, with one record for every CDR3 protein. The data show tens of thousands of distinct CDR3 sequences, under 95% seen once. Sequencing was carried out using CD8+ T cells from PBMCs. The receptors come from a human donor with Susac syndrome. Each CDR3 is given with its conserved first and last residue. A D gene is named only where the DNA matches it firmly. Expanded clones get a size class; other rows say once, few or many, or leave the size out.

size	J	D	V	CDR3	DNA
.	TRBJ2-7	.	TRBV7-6	CASSLARESYEQYF	TGTGCCAGCAGCTTAGCCAGGGAGAGCTACGAGCAGTACTTC
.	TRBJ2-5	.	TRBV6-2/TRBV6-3	CASGPTRQETQYF	TGTGCCAGCGGACCGACTAGACAAGAGACCCAGTACTTC
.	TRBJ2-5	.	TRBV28	CASIYAGQETQYF	TGTGCCAGCATTTATGCGGGACAAGAGACCCAGTACTTC
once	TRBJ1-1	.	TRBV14	CASSQGVWQYTEAFF	TGTGCCAGCAGCCAAGGGGTTTGGCAATACACTGAAGCTTTCTTT
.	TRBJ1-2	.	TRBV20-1	CSASSGVYGYTF	TGCAGTGCGTCATCGGGGGTCTATGGCTACACCTTC
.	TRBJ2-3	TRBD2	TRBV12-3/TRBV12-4	CASSLGGLATDTQYF	TGTGCCAGCAGTTTGGGGGGACTAGCAACAGATACGCAGTATTTT
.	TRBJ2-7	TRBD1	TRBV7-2	CASSSSTGTGNEQYF	TGTGCCAGCAGCTCCTCCACAGGGACAGGGAACGAGCAGTACTTC
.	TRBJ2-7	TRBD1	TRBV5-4	CASSWGQGYEQYF	TGTGCCAGCAGCTGGGGACAGGGCTACGAGCAGTACTTC
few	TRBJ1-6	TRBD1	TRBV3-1	CASSQGQGNNSPLHF	TGTGCCAGCAGCCAAGGACAGGGTAACAATTCACCCCTCCACTTT
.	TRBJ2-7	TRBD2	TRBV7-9	CASSSASGSYEQYF	TGTGCCAGCAGCTCCGCTAGCGGCTCCTACGAGCAGTACTTC
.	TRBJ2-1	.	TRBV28	CASSLSGGGPYNEQFF	TGTGCCAGCAGTTTATCAGGCGGAGGGCCATACAATGAGCAGTTCTTC
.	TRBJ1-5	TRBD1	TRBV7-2	CASSLVGTDGNQPQHF	TGTGCCAGCAGCTTAGTGGGGACAGACGGCAATCAGCCCCAGCATTTT
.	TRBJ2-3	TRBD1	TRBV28	CASSDTGAYTDTQYF	TGTGCCAGCAGCGACACAGGGGCCTACACAGATACGCAGTATTTT
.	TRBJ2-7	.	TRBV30	CAHAGDSYYEQYF	TGTGCCCACGCGGGGGACAGCTACTACGAGCAGTACTTC
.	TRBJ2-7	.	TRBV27	CASSGQPNSYEQYF	TGTGCCAGCAGCGGACAGCCAAATTCCTACGAGCAGTACTTC
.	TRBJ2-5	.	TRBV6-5	CASSYSVGETQYF	TGTGCCAGCAGTTACTCGGTCGGAGAGACCCAGTACTTC
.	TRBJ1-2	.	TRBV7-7	CASRPLRGKDGYTF	TGTGCCAGCAGACCCTTGCGGGGAAAGGATGGCTACACCTTC
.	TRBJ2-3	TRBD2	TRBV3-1	CASSLQRTSGATTDTQYF	TGTGCCAGCAGCCTTCAAAGGACTAGCGGAGCTACCACAGATACGCAGTATTTT
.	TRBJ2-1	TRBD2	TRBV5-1	CASSLAGTNYNEQFF	TGCGCCAGCAGCTTGGCTGGGACTAACTACAATGAGCAGTTCTTC
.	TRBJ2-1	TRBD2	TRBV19	CASTSSGSGNPRSSYNEQFF	TGTGCCAGTACTTCCAGTGGTAGCGGGAACCCCAGGAGCTCCTACAATGAGCAGTTCTTC
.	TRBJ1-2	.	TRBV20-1	CSARDLIRGYNYGYTF	TGCAGTGCTAGAGATCTGATCCGGGGATATAACTATGGCTACACCTTC
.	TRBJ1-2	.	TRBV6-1	CASSRDQAGRGYTF	TGTGCCAGCAGCCGGGACCAGGCTGGGAGAGGCTACACCTTC
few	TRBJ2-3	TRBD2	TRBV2	CASSDLLAVDTQYF	TGTGCCAGCAGTGACCTACTAGCGGTCGATACGCAGTATTTT
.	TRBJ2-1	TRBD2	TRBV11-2	CASSLSLAGSYNEQFF	TGTGCCAGCAGCTTAAGCCTAGCGGGATCTTACAATGAGCAGTTCTTC
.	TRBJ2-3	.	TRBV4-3	CASSQGGEVTDTQYF	TGCGCCAGCAGCCAAGGGGGTGAAGTTACAGATACGCAGTATTTT
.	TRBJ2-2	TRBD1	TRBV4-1	CASSLAQGVRTGELFF	TGCGCCAGCAGCCTAGCGCAGGGGGTAAGAACCGGGGAGCTGTTTTTT
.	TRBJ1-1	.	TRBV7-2	CASSLAPSAEAFF	TGTGCCAGCAGCTTAGCCCCGAGCGCTGAAGCTTTCTTT
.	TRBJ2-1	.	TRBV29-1	CSVILARDYNEQFF	TGCAGCGTGATACTAGCTCGCGACTACAATGAGCAGTTCTTC
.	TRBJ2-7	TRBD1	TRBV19	CASSPRTGSYEQYF	TGTGCCAGTAGTCCCAGGACAGGTTCTTACGAGCAGTACTTC